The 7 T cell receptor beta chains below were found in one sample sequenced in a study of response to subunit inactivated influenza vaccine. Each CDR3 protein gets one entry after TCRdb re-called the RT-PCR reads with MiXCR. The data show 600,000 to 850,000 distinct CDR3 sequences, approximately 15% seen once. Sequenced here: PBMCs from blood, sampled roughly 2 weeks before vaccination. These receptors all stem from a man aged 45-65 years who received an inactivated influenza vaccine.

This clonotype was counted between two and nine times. The CDR3 sequence: CASSYGGRAYEQYF. For the CDR3, the DNA is TGTGCCAGCAGTTACGGCGGGAGGGCCTACGAGCAGTACTTC. The J gene is TRBJ2-7, the V gene TRBV6-5; 9 bases fit TRBD2. Germline V gene lookup returns CDR1 MNHEY and CDR2 SVGAGI. The CDR3 is 14 residues long. With 2 bases clipped from V and 2 bases from J, the junction kept 1 base outside the gene matches.

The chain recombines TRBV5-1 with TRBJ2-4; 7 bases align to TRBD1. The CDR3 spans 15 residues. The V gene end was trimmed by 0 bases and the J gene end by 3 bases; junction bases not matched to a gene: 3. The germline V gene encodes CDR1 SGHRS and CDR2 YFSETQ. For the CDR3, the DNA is TGCGCCAGCAGCTTGGTCCGGGACAGCAAAAACATTCAGTACTTC. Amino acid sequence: CASSLVRDSKNIQYF.

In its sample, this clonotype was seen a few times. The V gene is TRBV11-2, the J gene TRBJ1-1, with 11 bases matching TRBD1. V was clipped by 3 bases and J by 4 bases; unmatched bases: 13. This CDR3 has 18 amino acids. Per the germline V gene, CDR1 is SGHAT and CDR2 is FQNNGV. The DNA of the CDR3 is TGTGCCAGCAGCTTGCCTCGGGACAGGGGGATCATCGTCACTGAAGCTTTCTTT. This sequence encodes CASSLPRDRGIIVTEAFF.

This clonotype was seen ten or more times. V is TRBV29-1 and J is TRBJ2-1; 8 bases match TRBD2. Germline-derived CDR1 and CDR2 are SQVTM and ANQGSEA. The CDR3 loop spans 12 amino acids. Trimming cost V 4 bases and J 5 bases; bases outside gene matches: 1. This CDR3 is CSVGREDNEQFF. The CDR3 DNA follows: TGCAGCGTTGGGCGGGAGGACAATGAGCAGTTCTTC.

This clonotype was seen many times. The CDR3 spells CSARRTDYEQYF. The CDR3 DNA is TGCAGTGCTAGACGGACAGACTACGAGCAGTACTTC. This sequence joins TRBV20-1 and TRBJ2-7, with D possibly being TRBD1 (6 bases). Germline V gives CDR1 DFQATT, CDR2 SNEGSKA (reference sequence). Between the trimmed V and J ends, which lost 2 bases and 3 bases, there was a span of 8 bases. The CDR3 covers 12 residues.

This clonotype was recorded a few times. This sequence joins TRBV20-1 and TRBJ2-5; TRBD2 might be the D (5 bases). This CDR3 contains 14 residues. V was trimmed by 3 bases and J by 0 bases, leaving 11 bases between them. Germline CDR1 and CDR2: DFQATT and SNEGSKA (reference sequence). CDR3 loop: CSARLARYQETQYF. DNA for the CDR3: TGCAGTGCTAGGCTAGCTCGGTACCAAGAGACCCAGTACTTC.

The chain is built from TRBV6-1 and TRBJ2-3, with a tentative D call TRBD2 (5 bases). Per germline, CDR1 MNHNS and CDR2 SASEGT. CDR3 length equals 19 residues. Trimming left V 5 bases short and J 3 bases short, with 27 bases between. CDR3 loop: CASSPRGYPRADKTDTQYF. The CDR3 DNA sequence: TGTGCCAGCAGTCCGCGCGGTTATCCGAGGGCAGATAAGACAGATACGCAGTATTTT.